This is a list of T cell receptor beta chains from one sample in a study of PD-L1 blockade in urothelial cancer. Some clones are missing from TCRdb's copy, which holds only in-frame ones; the method was immunoSEQ multiplex PCR. The sample has about 93,000 clones, about 90% seen once. The sample consisted of PBMCs, taken around atezolizumab (anti-PD-L1) treatment. These receptors were collected from a man between 60 and 75 years old with urothelial cancer. The CDR3 runs from the conserved cysteine through the conserved F or W. The D gene is left open where the match is weak. A clone size is listed for some rows: how often the clone was seen (once, few, many), or a class if it is expanded.

>-|TRBV30|-|TRBJ2-5
TGTGCCTGGACTCAGGGGTCGGCGACCCAGTACTTC
CAWTQGSATQYF
>-|TRBV4-3|TRBD2|TRBJ2-7
TGCGCCAGCAGCCTTAGCGGGAGGACCTACGAGCAGTACTTC
CASSLSGRTYEQYF
>-|TRBV2|-|TRBJ2-7
TGTGCCAGCAGTTGGGCTAGGGGGGAGCAGTACTTC
CASSWARGEQYF
>-|TRBV7-2|TRBD1|TRBJ2-5
TGTGCCAGCAGCCCCCGCGGGCAGGGGGAAGAGACCCAGTACTTC
CASSPRGQGEETQYF
>-|TRBV5-1|TRBD1|TRBJ2-5
TGCGCCAGCAGCTTGGAGGGGGCCGGGGAGACCCAGTACTTC
CASSLEGAGETQYF
>-|TRBV4-1|TRBD2|TRBJ2-5
TGCGCCAGCAGACCGACTAGCGGACTAAATCATCAAGAGACCCAGTACTTC
CASRPTSGLNHQETQYF
>-|TRBV21-1|-|TRBJ1-5
TGTGCCAGCAGCCGTCGGACAGTGTATAATCAGCCCCAGCATTTT
CASSRRTVYNQPQHF
>-|TRBV6-6|TRBD1|TRBJ1-6
TGTGCCAGCAGTTACACAACAGGGGATTCACCCCTCCACTTT
CASSYTTGDSPLHF
>-|TRBV7-7|-|TRBJ1-4
TGTGCCAGCAGTCAAAAACTAGCGGCAACTAATGAAAAACTGTTTTTT
CASSQKLAATNEKLFF
>few|TRBV28|TRBD1|TRBJ1-2
TGTGCCAGCAGTCTAGGGACAGCTAACTATGGCTACACCTTC
CASSLGTANYGYTF
>-|TRBV5-4|-|TRBJ2-7
TGTGCCAGCAGCGGAGGGACAGACCGAATAAAATACGAGCAGTACTTC
CASSGGTDRIKYEQYF
>-|TRBV4-3|TRBD1|TRBJ1-2
TGCGCCAGCAGCCAGCCGGGACAGAGGAGTGGATATGGCTACACCTTC
CASSQPGQRSGYGYTF
>-|TRBV30|TRBD1|TRBJ2-7
TGTGCCTGGAGAGGACAGGGGGGTTACGAGCAGTACTTC
CAWRGQGGYEQYF
>-|TRBV18|TRBD1|TRBJ2-7
TGTGCCAGCTCACCAGGACAGGGGTCCGGGAAGTACTTC
CASSPGQGSGKYF
>few|TRBV6-6|TRBD1|TRBJ1-3
TGTGCCACCGGGACAGTCTCTGGAAACACCATATATTTT
CATGTVSGNTIYF
>-|TRBV10-3|TRBD1|TRBJ1-2
TGTGCCACACAGGGGGAGGATGGCTACACCTTC
CATQGEDGYTF
>-|TRBV6-1|-|TRBJ1-2
TGTGAGAAACTCTATGGCTACACCTTC
CEKLYGYTF
>-|TRBV25-1|-|TRBJ2-7
TGTGCCAGCACCCAAACTAGTAGCGGAGGTACAATCTACGAGCAGTACTTC
CASTQTSSGGTIYEQYF
>-|TRBV7-2|-|TRBJ1-1
TGTGCCAGCAGCTTGAGACAGAACACTGAAGCTTTCTTT
CASSLRQNTEAFF
>-|TRBV9|-|TRBJ1-1
TGTGCCAGCAGCGCGTCTACCATGAACACTGAAGCTTTCTTT
CASSASTMNTEAFF
>-|TRBV10-3|-|TRBJ1-2
TGTGCCATCAGTGCGACAGTTGAGTATGGCTACACCTTC
CAISATVEYGYTF
>once|TRBV6-5|-|TRBJ1-2
TGTGCCAGCACTTCCTCCGGAGTAGAGGGCTACACCTTC
CASTSSGVEGYTF